The 16 T cell receptor beta chains below were found in one sample sequenced in a study of blood T cells in healthy people across ages. A second PCR, run for about 7 to 12 cycles, used a sample-barcoded 5' primer plus a J-beta primer mix. Each CDR3 protein gets one entry after TCRdb re-called the 5' RACE reads with MiXCR. The data contain hundreds of thousands of distinct CDR3 sequences, about a third of them seen just once; the ten biggest clones take up just over 15%. Material: blood. These receptors all stem from a woman of 80 years or more in good health.

The V call is TRBV5-1, the J call TRBJ1-3; D is uncertain. Trimming took off 4 bases at V and 0 bases at J, with 14 bases between the two ends. The CDR3 totals 16 residues. Germline V gene sequence: CDR1 SGHRS, CDR2 YFSETQ. The CDR3 DNA sequence: TGCGCCAGCAGCAAGGAAAACAGAAACTCTGGAAACACCATATATTTT. This gives the protein CASSKENRNSGNTIYF.

A note on this clonotype: A read error is possible here, since a much larger clone lies one base away. The J gene is TRBJ2-3, the V gene TRBV29-1; 8 bases line up with TRBD2. The CDR3 totals 15 residues. Trimming cost V 7 bases and J 5 bases; bases outside gene matches: 14. The germline V gene encodes CDR1 SQVTM and CDR2 ANQGSEA. DNA of the CDR3: TGCAGCGGTACGCGGGGGGTCGGGCTGAGAGATACGCAGTATTTT. Translation gives CSGTRGVGLRDTQYF.

The rearrangement uses TRBV7-2 and TRBJ2-2; D assignment may be TRBD1 or TRBD2 (6 bases each). Deletions cut 11 bases from V and 6 bases from J, with 16 bases between. CDR1 is SGHTA, CDR2 FQGNSA, per germline. The CDR3 is 13 residues long. CDR3 residues: CAGGTPNAGELFF. The CDR3 DNA reads as TGTGCCGGCGGGACACCAAACGCCGGGGAGCTGTTTTTT.

This clonotype was seen repeatedly, ten times or more. The chain recombines TRBV3-1 with TRBJ1-2, with 7 bases fitting TRBD1. The ends lost 4 bases at V and 4 bases at J; junction bases unmatched: 6. The CDR3 length is 14 residues. CDR1 and CDR2 (germline): LGHDT, YNNKEL (reference sequence). In nucleotides, the CDR3 is TGTGCCAGCAGCCCTGGACAGGCTGGCTATGGCTACACCTTC. Translating gives CASSPGQAGYGYTF.

In its sample, this clonotype was seen a few times. This may be a read error: a much more frequent sequence differs by one nucleotide. The rearrangement links TRBV12-3 or TRBV12-4 to TRBJ2-1; maybe TRBD1 (6 bases). This CDR3 spans 12 amino acids. V was clipped by 5 bases and J by 14 bases, with 16 bases between them. Here the CDR3 reads CASSPRGRFKFF. Here the CDR3 DNA reads TGTGCCAGCAGTCCCAGGGGTCGGTTTAAGTTCTTC.

As for this clonotype: Just one base apart from a much larger clone, this may be a read error. The genes are TRBV20-1 and TRBJ1-2, with TRBD1 identical over 9 bases. Germline CDR1 DFQATT, CDR2 SNEGSKA (reference sequence). CDR3 length: 13 amino acids. The CDR3 DNA reads TGCAGTGCCCCGGACAGGGGACCAAATGGCCACACCTTC. It translates to CSAPDRGPNGHTF.

This clonotype showed up many times. CDR3 sequence reads: CSARATSGGAVQYF. For the CDR3, the DNA is TGCAGTGCCCGGGCGACTAGCGGGGGGGCGGTGCAGTATTTT. V gene TRBV20-1 combines with J gene TRBJ2-3; 14 bases line up with TRBD2. V gave up 6 bases and J gave up 11 bases; unmatched junction bases: 10. CDR3 length equals 14 residues. Germline CDR1 DFQATT, CDR2 SNEGSKA (reference sequence).

This clonotype was detected many times. A much bigger clone sits one base away, suggesting this may be a read error. The chain joins TRBV20-1 to TRBJ2-5; 8 nucleotides match TRBD1. Germline V CDR1 and CDR2: DFQATT, SNEGSKA (reference sequence). CDR3 length: 11 residues. The CDR3 DNA sequence: TGCAGGGCGCGGACAGGGGAGACCCAGTACTTC. This translates into CRARTGETQYF.

This clonotype was found a few times. The chain couples TRBV20-1 to TRBJ2-2; no definite D call. The ends were cut back, 3 bases at V and 6 bases at J, with 14 bases in the middle. CDR1 DFQATT and CDR2 SNEGSKA come from the germline V gene (reference sequence). This CDR3 is 14 amino acids long. The DNA for the CDR3 is TGCAGTGCTAGTTTTCAAGCGAAGCCCGGGGAGCTGTTTTTT. It encodes CSASFQAKPGELFF.

The J gene is TRBJ1-2, the V gene TRBV16; D unclear. CDR3 size: 15 residues. Germline values: CDR1 KGHSY, CDR2 FQNENV. V was trimmed by 1 base and J by 3 bases, leaving 12 bases between them. The DNA of the CDR3 is TGTGCCAGCAGCCAATGGCGAGGTCGGGACTATGGCTACACCTTC. Translation gives CASSQWRGRDYGYTF.

The rearrangement joins TRBV7-9 to TRBJ1-1; D gene ambiguous. The V gene lost 5 bases and the J gene lost 2 bases, with 12 bases spanning the gap. The CDR3 runs to 14 residues. CDR1 is SEHNR and CDR2 is FQNEAQ in the germline V gene (reference sequence). The CDR3 nucleotides read TGTGCCAGCAGCGACGAGGCGGCCAACACTGAAGCTTTCTTT. Residues: CASSDEAANTEAFF.

This clonotype has a count of ten or more. A read error may explain this, as a much larger clone is one base away. The gene calls are TRBV20-1 and TRBJ2-3; D unclear. The V gene's germline CDR1 is DFQATT and CDR2 SNEGSKA (reference sequence). The CDR3 sequence is 12 residues long. The CDR3 DNA reads as TGCAGGGCTCCCCCCGATACAGATACGCAGTATTTT. Translating it yields CRAPPDTDTQYF.

The CDR3 DNA sequence: TGTGCCTGGAGGGGGGCTGATGGCTACACCTTC. This sequence encodes CAWRGADGYTF. The chain joins TRBV30 to TRBJ1-2; possible D gene TRBD1, 6 bases. V lost 3 bases, J lost 6 bases, and 8 bases lay in between. This CDR3 comprises 11 residues. Germline V gene sequence: CDR1 GTSNPN, CDR2 SVGIG (reference sequence).

In regard to this clonotype: This clone may be a read error of a much larger clone one base away. The chain uses TRBV11-2 and TRBJ2-7; D call uncertain. CDR1 and CDR2 (germline): SGHAT, FQNNGV. The CDR3 is made up of 16 amino acids. CDR3 protein: CASSSLPVGPGYGQYF. The CDR3 coding sequence is TGTGCCAGCAGCTCCCTACCGGTAGGGCCCGGGTACGGGCAGTACTTC.

The chain has TRBV2 and TRBJ2-4; D may correspond to TRBD1 or TRBD2 (6 bases each). The CDR3 contains 16 residues. The ends were cut back, 7 bases at V and 0 bases at J, with 16 bases in the middle. Germline V gene sequence: CDR1 SNHLY, CDR2 FYNNEI. In DNA, the CDR3 is TGTGCCAGCACAAGGGGGGTCGCGGCAGCCAAAAACATTCAGTACTTC. Its protein product is CASTRGVAAAKNIQYF.

About this clonotype itself: This may be a read error, as it is one base from a much larger clone. This chain uses TRBV7-2 with TRBJ2-7; maybe TRBD1 (5 bases). The CDR3 loop spans 14 amino acids. Germline CDR1 and CDR2: SGHTA and FQGNSA. V lost 2 bases and J 6 bases, leaving 14 bases between the germline ends. The chain's CDR3 is CASSLPGSFSEQYF. CDR3 bases: TGTGCCAGCAGCTTACCAGGGTCGTTTTCCGAGCAGTACTTC. Variable domain in full (rest from reference TRBV7-2 and TRBJ2-7): GAGVSQSPSNKVTEKGKDVELRCDPISGHTALYWYRQSLGQGLEFLIYFQGNSAPDKSGLPSDRFSAERTGGSVSTLTIQRTQQEDSAVYLCASSLPGSFSEQYFGPGTRLTVT.